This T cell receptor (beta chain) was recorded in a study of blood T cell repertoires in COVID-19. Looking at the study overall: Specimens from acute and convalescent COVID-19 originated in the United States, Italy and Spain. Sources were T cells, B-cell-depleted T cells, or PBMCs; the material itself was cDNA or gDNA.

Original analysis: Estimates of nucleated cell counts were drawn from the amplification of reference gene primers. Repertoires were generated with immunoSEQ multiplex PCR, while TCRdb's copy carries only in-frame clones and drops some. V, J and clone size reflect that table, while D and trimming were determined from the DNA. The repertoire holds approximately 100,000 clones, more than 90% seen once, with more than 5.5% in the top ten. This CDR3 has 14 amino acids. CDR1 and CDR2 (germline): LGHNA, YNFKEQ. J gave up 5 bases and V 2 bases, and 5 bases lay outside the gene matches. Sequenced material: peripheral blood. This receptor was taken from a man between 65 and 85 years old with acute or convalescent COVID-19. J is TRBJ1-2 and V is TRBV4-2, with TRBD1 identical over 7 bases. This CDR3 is CASSQQTGRYGYTF. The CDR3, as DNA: TGTGCCAGCAGCCAACAGACAGGGAGGTATGGCTACACCTTC.